The next 32 T cell receptor beta chains were all read from a single sample in a study of cytomegalovirus exposure and HLA in healthy donors. Sequenced by immunoSEQ multiplex PCR; TCRdb stores in-frame clones only, minus some. The table has approximately 150,000 clones, roughly 92% seen once. Sequencing used PBMCs. The receptor set was obtained from a man between 18 and 35 years old in good health and CMV-seronegative.

A single count supports this clone. This chain links TRBV9 with TRBJ1-1; tentative D call: TRBD1 (6 bases). The CDR3 contains 14 residues. Germline CDR1 and CDR2: SGDLS and YYNGEE. The V gene lost 0 bases and the J gene lost 3 bases, with 9 bases spanning the gap. In DNA, the CDR3 is TGTGCCAGCAGCGTAGACAGGGTTGACACTGAAGCTTTCTTT. This sequence encodes CASSVDRVDTEAFF. The whole variable domain, remainder taken from reference TRBV9 and TRBJ1-1, is DSGVTQTPKHLITATGQRVTLRCSPRSGDLSVYWYQQSLDQGLQFLIQYYNGEERAKGNILERFSAQQFPDLHSELNLSSLELGDSALYFCASSVDRVDTEAFFGQGTRLTVV.

The rearrangement links TRBV9 to TRBJ1-4, with TRBD1 matching over 7 bases. V was clipped by 4 bases and J by 7 bases; unmatched bases: 7. Germline CDR1 SGDLS, CDR2 YYNGEE. This CDR3 is built from 14 residues. Written as DNA, the CDR3 is TGTGCCAGCAGCTACAGGGGTGCAAGTGAAAAACTGTTTTTT. It yields the protein CASSYRGASEKLFF.

This chain connects TRBV4-2 to TRBJ1-5; 7 nucleotides align to TRBD1. Germline CDR1 and CDR2: LGHNA and YNFKEQ. Trimming removed 3 bases from V and 0 bases from J; junction bases left unmatched: 5. The CDR3 has 16 amino acids. Here the CDR3 DNA reads TGTGCCAGCAGCCAGTCACAGGGGTTTAGCAATCAGCCCCAGCATTTT. Protein sequence: CASSQSQGFSNQPQHF.

The CDR3 DNA follows: TGCAGCGTTGAACGTTCACAGGGGCAGACTGAAGCTTTCTTT. Protein sequence: CSVERSQGQTEAFF. This rearrangement joins TRBV29-1 to TRBJ1-1; 7 bases map to TRBD1. This CDR3 region has 14 residues. Germline CDR1 is SQVTM and CDR2 is ANQGSEA. V trimming: 2 bases; J trimming: 5 bases; junction bases outside the gene matches: 8.

This sequence joins TRBV7-2 and TRBJ2-3; weak D call: TRBD2 (5 bases). Germline assignment: CDR1 SGHTA and CDR2 FQGNSA. The V and J ends lost 0 bases and 1 base respectively, with 5 bases between them. The CDR3 sequence is 14 residues long. In DNA, the CDR3 is TGTGCCAGCAGCTTAGCGGGAGGCACAGATACGCAGTATTTT. Its protein product is CASSLAGGTDTQYF.

This chain links TRBV5-1 with TRBJ1-2; D gene unclear. Trimming removed 7 bases from V and 0 bases from J, with 19 bases in between. This CDR3 has 16 residues. Germline lookup yields CDR1 SGHRS and CDR2 YFSETQ. The CDR3 DNA sequence: TGCGCCAGCCGCCTGACTGGAGGGATTACTAACTATGGCTACACCTTC. Translating gives CASRLTGGITNYGYTF.

This clone was counted a single time. This chain links TRBV7-9 with TRBJ2-2; weak D call: TRBD1 (6 bases). The germline CDR1 and CDR2 sequences are SEHNR and FQNEAQ (reference sequence). This CDR3 region has 15 residues. Trimming shortened V by 1 base and J by 3 bases, and 9 bases separated the two germline ends. The CDR3: CASSLGQVHTGELFF. Written as DNA, the CDR3 is TGTGCCAGCAGCTTAGGACAGGTCCACACCGGGGAGCTGTTTTTT.

This chain uses TRBV27 with TRBJ2-3, with TRBD2 matching over 7 bases. Germline CDR1 reads MNHEY; CDR2 reads SMNVEV (reference sequence). The length of the CDR3 is 15 residues. V shed 6 bases and J 1 base; nucleotides not matched to a gene: 7. The CDR3 loop is CASSQLAARTDTQYF. The CDR3, as DNA: TGTGCCAGCAGCCAGCTAGCGGCTCGCACAGATACGCAGTATTTT.

V and J are TRBV6-1 and TRBJ2-3, with TRBD2 matching 12 bases. The CDR3 covers 17 residues. V was clipped by 2 bases and J by 5 bases; unmatched bases: 8. The germline CDR1 and CDR2 sequences are MNHNS and SASEGT. The CDR3 sequence: CASSENLAGGPGDTQYF. CDR3 nucleotides: TGTGCCAGCAGTGAAAATCTAGCGGGGGGGCCGGGAGATACGCAGTATTTT.

The chain couples TRBV9 to TRBJ2-6; no reliable D call. The CDR3 has 15 residues. V shed 2 bases and J shed 4 bases, with 10 bases lying between them. The germline CDR1 and CDR2 sequences are SGDLS and YYNGEE. CDR3 coding DNA: TGTGCCAGCAGCGTTCCGCGAGGAGGGGCCAACGTCCTGACTTTC. Protein product: CASSVPRGGANVLTF.

The chain carries TRBV7-3 and TRBJ2-1, with D unclear. This CDR3 has 12 residues. Trimming took off 0 bases at V and 8 bases at J, with 5 bases between the two ends. Germline V lookup: CDR1 SGHTA, CDR2 FQGTGA. CDR3 coding DNA: TGTGCCAGCAGCTTAACCGGGTATGAGCAGTTCTTC. Translated, it gives CASSLTGYEQFF. Full variable domain (missing parts from reference TRBV7-3 and TRBJ2-1): GAGVSQTPSNKVTEKGKYVELRCDPISGHTALYWYRQSLGQGPEFLIYFQGTGAADDSGLPNDRFFAVRPEGSVSTLKIQRTERGDSAVYLCASSLTGYEQFFGPGTRLTVL.

The V gene is TRBV9, the J gene TRBJ2-5; D is ambiguous. Deletions cut 3 bases from V and 2 bases from J, with 14 bases between. The CDR3 length is 15 residues. Germline V gene sequence: CDR1 SGDLS, CDR2 YYNGEE. CDR3 nucleotides: TGTGCCAGCAGCGCTAGTCCCGGGTCTCAAGAGACCCAGTACTTC. It codes for CASSASPGSQETQYF. The full variable domain, completed using reference TRBV9 and TRBJ2-5, is DSGVTQTPKHLITATGQRVTLRCSPRSGDLSVYWYQQSLDQGLQFLIQYYNGEERAKGNILERFSAQQFPDLHSELNLSSLELGDSALYFCASSASPGSQETQYFGPGTRLLVL.

The chain employs TRBV28 and TRBJ2-2, with 7 bases fitting TRBD1. V was clipped by 1 base and J by 1 base; unmatched bases: 12. Germline CDR1 and CDR2: MDHEN and SYDVKM. The CDR3 runs 19 residues. The CDR3 coding sequence is TGTGCCAGCAGTTTATTTACCGGGACAGCGACATTGAACACCGGGGAGCTGTTTTTT. It specifies CASSLFTGTATLNTGELFF.

The V call is TRBV7-3, the J call TRBJ2-5; unclear D gene. Looked up from germline, CDR1 is SGHTA and CDR2 is FQGTGA. V was shortened by 5 bases and J by 5 bases, with 15 bases between the two germline ends. The CDR3 extends over 14 amino acids. CDR3 DNA sequence: TGTGCCAGCAGCCCAAGAGGTGGCGGTGAGACCCAGTACTTC. It encodes CASSPRGGGETQYF.

The chain joins TRBV19 to TRBJ1-5; the match to TRBD1 covers 7 bases. The CDR3 is made up of 14 amino acids. Germline lookup yields CDR1 LNHDA and CDR2 SQIVND (reference sequence). Germline trimming cut 5 bases from V and 1 base from J; bases unmatched to any gene: 2. The CDR3 protein is CASSPGQSNQPQHF. The DNA of the CDR3 is TGTGCCAGTAGTCCGGGACAGAGCAATCAGCCCCAGCATTTT.

This clone has just one count. This sequence joins TRBV9 and TRBJ1-3; D gene uncertain. Trimming took 0 bases from V and 0 from J, leaving 4 bases between them. This CDR3 has 14 residues. Per the germline V gene, CDR1 is SGDLS and CDR2 is YYNGEE. The CDR3 region is CASSVEASGNTIYF. The DNA for the CDR3 is TGTGCCAGCAGCGTAGAAGCCTCTGGAAACACCATATATTTT. Filled out from reference TRBV9 and TRBJ1-3, the complete variable domain reads DSGVTQTPKHLITATGQRVTLRCSPRSGDLSVYWYQQSLDQGLQFLIQYYNGEERAKGNILERFSAQQFPDLHSELNLSSLELGDSALYFCASSVEASGNTIYFGEGSWLTVV.

J is TRBJ2-3 and V is TRBV18; 14 bases map to TRBD2. Losses at the gene ends were 5 bases for V and 3 bases for J; bases not matched to a gene: 4. The CDR3 spans 16 residues. In germline, CDR1 is KGHSH, CDR2 LQKENI. The CDR3 DNA sequence: TGTGCCAGCTCAACACGACTAGCGGGGGGGACAGATACGCAGTATTTT. Translation gives CASSTRLAGGTDTQYF. The complete variable domain, with remaining parts taken from reference TRBV18 and TRBJ2-3, reads NAGVMQNPRHLVRRRGQEARLRCSPMKGHSHVYWYRQLPEEGLKFMVYLQKENIIDESGMPKERFSAEFPKEGPSILRIQQVVRGDSAAYFCASSTRLAGGTDTQYFGPGTRLTVL.

This sequence joins TRBV28 and TRBJ2-7; tentatively, D is TRBD1 (6 bases). This CDR3 is built from 15 residues. Per the germline V gene, CDR1 is MDHEN and CDR2 is SYDVKM. Trimming removed 5 bases from V and 4 bases from J, with 18 bases in between. The CDR3 is CASSPDRSPGYEQYV. The CDR3 nucleotides are TGTGCCAGCAGTCCCGACAGGTCTCCAGGGTACGAGCAGTACGTC.

This chain links TRBV6-1 with TRBJ2-1; maybe TRBD1 (5 bases). The CDR3 covers 12 residues. In germline, CDR1 is MNHNS, CDR2 SASEGT. Trimming left V 6 bases short and J 4 bases short, with 7 bases between. The CDR3 is CASRSGYNEQFF. CDR3 nucleotides: TGTGCCAGCAGATCAGGGTACAATGAGCAGTTCTTC.

The V call is TRBV10-3, the J call TRBJ2-1, with 8 bases lining up with TRBD1. The CDR3 spans 16 residues. The V segment lost 0 bases and the J segment 3 bases; nucleotides outside the gene matches: 4. Germline loops: CDR1 ENHRY, CDR2 SYGVKD. CDR3 sequence reads: CAISESTGVFYNEQFF. The CDR3 bases are TGTGCCATCAGTGAGTCGACAGGGGTTTTCTACAATGAGCAGTTCTTC.

This chain joins TRBV15 and TRBJ2-7; maybe TRBD1 (5 bases). Trimming took 4 bases from V and 3 from J, leaving 31 bases between them. This CDR3 has 20 residues. The germline V gene has CDR1 LNHNV and CDR2 YYDKDF (reference sequence). CDR3 in DNA: TGTGCCACCAGCACAGGGCAGGAACGCAGGTCACTTTCCCGAATCTACGAGCAGTACGTC. This encodes CATSTGQERRSLSRIYEQYV.

This clone appeared once. The rearrangement links TRBV5-1 to TRBJ2-5; 7 bases line up with TRBD1. CDR3 length: 14 residues. The germline CDR1 and CDR2 sequences are SGHRS and YFSETQ. V was pared by 1 base and J by 5 bases, with 5 bases of the junction left unmatched. This CDR3 reads CASSLKGAIETQYF. Written as DNA, the CDR3 is TGCGCCAGCAGCTTGAAGGGGGCGATCGAGACCCAGTACTTC.

The chain carries TRBV14 and TRBJ1-2; a possible D gene is TRBD1 (5 bases). The V gene lost 4 bases and the J gene lost 2 bases, with 14 bases spanning the gap. Germline V gene sequence: CDR1 SGHDN, CDR2 FVKESK. The length of the CDR3 is 15 residues. DNA of the CDR3: TGTGCCAGCAGCCCCACCCGGGGGGGAAACTATGGCTACACCTTC. Its protein is CASSPTRGGNYGYTF.

This clone was counted once. V usage is TRBV5-4 and J usage is TRBJ2-3; D uncertain. The CDR3 spans 14 residues. Germline V gene sequence: CDR1 SGHNT, CDR2 YYREEE (reference sequence). Trimming took off 2 bases at V and 2 bases at J, with 9 bases between the two ends. The CDR3 loop reads CASSFGQNTDTQYF. For the CDR3, the DNA is TGTGCCAGCAGCTTTGGGCAGAACACAGATACGCAGTATTTT.

The chain has TRBV4-1 and TRBJ2-3, with 9 bases lining up with TRBD2. From germline, CDR1 is MGHRA and CDR2 YSYEKL. V shed 0 bases, J shed 6 bases, and the junction held 7 bases outside the gene matches. CDR3 length: 16 residues. The CDR3 is CASSQDRSGGPDTQYF. CDR3 nucleotide sequence: TGCGCCAGCAGCCAAGATCGTAGCGGGGGTCCCGATACGCAGTATTTT.

The CDR3, as DNA: TGTGCCAGCAGTACTACGACTAGCGGACTATTTTACGAGCAGTACGTC. Protein sequence: CASSTTTSGLFYEQYV. This chain uses TRBV28 with TRBJ2-7, with 9 bases that match TRBD2. Losses at the gene ends were 5 bases for V and 4 bases for J; bases not matched to a gene: 12. Germline V gene sequence: CDR1 MDHEN, CDR2 SYDVKM. The CDR3 covers 16 residues.

This sequence joins TRBV25-1 and TRBJ1-2; 8 bases map to TRBD1. Trimming at V came to 6 bases and at J to 0 bases, leaving 3 bases not matched to a gene. This CDR3 spans 14 amino acids. In germline, CDR1 is MGHDK, CDR2 SYGVNS. This CDR3 is CASSPGGSNYGYTF. Here the CDR3 DNA reads TGTGCCAGCAGCCCAGGGGGCTCTAACTATGGCTACACCTTC.

The chain carries TRBV5-1 and TRBJ2-5; a weak D match, TRBD1 (5 bases). Germline-derived CDR1 and CDR2 are SGHRS and YFSETQ. V was trimmed by 5 bases and J by 1 base, leaving 9 bases between them. The CDR3 spans 13 residues. In nucleotides, the CDR3 is TGCGCCAGCAGGTCGACAGTCCAAGAGACCCAGTACTTC. Protein: CASRSTVQETQYF.

This chain connects TRBV28 to TRBJ2-1; the match to TRBD2 covers 10 bases. V gave up 2 bases and J gave up 3 bases; unmatched junction bases: 13. Germline V gene lookup returns CDR1 MDHEN and CDR2 SYDVKM. The CDR3 covers 19 residues. The CDR3 DNA sequence: TGTGCCAGCAGTTTACCGACCCAGCGGGAGGGCACCAACTACAATGAGCAGTTCTTC. The encoded protein is CASSLPTQREGTNYNEQFF.

On this clone itself: The sample has other DNA sequences that encode this CDR3 too. V gene TRBV5-1 combines with J gene TRBJ2-1, with 10 positions matching TRBD2. Per germline, CDR1 SGHRS and CDR2 YFSETQ. CDR3 length: 14 residues. Losses at the gene ends were 0 bases for V and 8 bases for J; bases not matched to a gene: 2. CDR3 protein: CASSLGLAGDEQFF. The CDR3 DNA is TGCGCCAGCAGCTTGGGGCTAGCGGGAGATGAGCAGTTCTTC.

The rearrangement links TRBV27 to TRBJ2-3; 13 bases fit TRBD2. Germline V gene lookup returns CDR1 MNHEY and CDR2 SMNVEV (reference sequence). V was pared by 5 bases and J by 0 bases, with 5 bases of the junction left unmatched. There are 17 residues in the CDR3. In nucleotides, the CDR3 is TGTGCCAGCAGTCGGACTAGCGGGAGAGGTAGCACAGATACGCAGTATTTT. It codes for CASSRTSGRGSTDTQYF.

This chain joins TRBV5-4 and TRBJ1-6, with 11 positions matching TRBD1. Germline trimming cut 4 bases from V and 10 bases from J; bases unmatched to any gene: 7. Germline V gene sequence: CDR1 SGHNT, CDR2 YYREEE (reference sequence). The CDR3 is 15 amino acids. CDR3 region: CASSPGQGGLSPLHF. DNA for the CDR3: TGTGCCAGCAGCCCGGGACAGGGGGGTTTATCACCCCTCCACTTT.